This paragraph covers one T cell receptor (beta chain) sequence. Libraries were prepared by immunoSEQ multiplex PCR; TCRdb keeps only in-frame clonotypes and omits some of them. The sample records approximately 220,000 clones, 83% being singletons. This sample was taken from a study of blood T cell repertoires in COVID-19. The CDR3 sequence is 11 residues long. CDR1 and CDR2 from the germline V gene are MDHEN and SYDVKM. V was trimmed by 6 bases and J by 4 bases, leaving 6 bases between them. The sequencing input was peripheral blood. V gene TRBV28 combines with J gene TRBJ1-2, with D maybe TRBD1 (5 bases). This TCR was recovered from a woman in her thirties or forties with active or convalescent COVID-19. The CDR3 region is CASRTVYGYTF. CDR3 sequence (DNA): TGTGCCAGCAGGACAGTCTATGGCTACACCTTC.